This T cell receptor (beta chain) was identified in a study of T-cell reconstitution after alpha-beta-depleted transplantation in children. The study's findings and limits: As was reported, about two months after transplant, alpha-beta T cells came from several hundred expanded graft clones. From newly produced T cells came most of the T-cell counts and diversity one year after transplant.

The TCRbeta library was prepared with unique molecular identifiers. TCRdb called the PCR reads again in MiXCR, with one record for every CDR3 protein. The sample contains about 260,000 distinct CDR3 sequences, around 7.8% of which appear only once. This clonotype showed up many times. Its target is unknown. CDR1 and CDR2 (germline): SGHNT, YYREEE (reference sequence). Trimming took 3 bases from V and 0 from J, leaving 7 bases between them. CDR3 length: 14 residues. The clonotype originates from a male patient younger than 18 who had a stem cell transplant for acute lymphoblastic leukemia, so the T cells may come from the graft donor. The chain combines TRBV5-4 with TRBJ2-4; D ambiguous. This specimen was PBMCs, mostly from graft donor cells, taken 180 days after TCRalphabeta/CD19-depleted stem cell transplant. The CDR3 nucleotides are TGTGCCAGCAGCTCGGATATAGCCAAAAACATTCAGTACTTC. Its protein is CASSSDIAKNIQYF.